Shown below are 4 T cell receptor beta chains from a single sample sequenced in a study of regulatory T cells in long-lasting Graves disease. Time point given: newly diagnosed GD, antithyroid drugs for less than 3 months. Extracted PBMC RNA gave rise to the TCR library. According to the study, TCR beta libraries were built with iRepertoire HTBI primers and CDR3-region Arm-PCR. TCRdb called the multiplex PCR reads again in MiXCR, with one record for every CDR3 protein. This table has about 520,000 distinct CDR3 sequences, about 12% appearing once. Another study also made use of these data, one on T cells in Graves' hyperthyroidism and ophthalmopathy.

The source material was peripheral blood mononuclear cells (PBMCs), sampled at new diagnosis, from a patient treated with antithyroid drugs. The source of these receptors is a woman aged 25 to 39 with Graves disease.

This clonotype was seen at least ten times. The V and J genes are TRBV28 and TRBJ2-3; possibly TRBD2 for D (6 bases). Germline CDR1 and CDR2: MDHEN and SYDVKM. The CDR3 consists of 11 residues. V lost 10 bases to trimming and J lost 8 bases, with 13 bases between them. CDR3 amino acids: CATGGYGTQYF. CDR3 in DNA: TGTGCCACCGGAGGGTATGGTACGCAGTATTTT.

This CDR3 is CAWSVLKGSEAFF. The CDR3 DNA follows: TGTGCCTGGAGTGTACTAAAAGGGAGTGAAGCTTTCTTT. This chain joins TRBV30 and TRBJ1-1; D remains unclear. The CDR3 spans 13 residues. Trimming removed 0 bases at V and 7 bases at J, with 12 bases between. Germline V gene data show CDR1 as GTSNPN and CDR2 as SVGIG (reference sequence). Complete variable domain (other parts from reference TRBV30 and TRBJ1-1): SQTIHQWPATLVQPVGSPLSLECTVEGTSNPNLYWYRQAAGRGLQLLFYSVGIGQISSEVPQNLSASRPQDRQFILSSKKLLLSDSGFYLCAWSVLKGSEAFFGQGTRLTVV.

V usage is TRBV9 and J usage is TRBJ2-1; TRBD2 is a possible D gene (5 bases). Germline lookup yields CDR1 SGDLS and CDR2 YYNGEE. Between the trimmed V and J ends, which lost 1 base and 8 bases, there was a span of 13 bases. This CDR3 contains 14 residues. CDR3 sequence reads: CASSVTHGIHEQFF. CDR3 coding DNA: TGTGCCAGCAGCGTAACCCACGGGATTCATGAGCAGTTCTTC.

In this sample, this clonotype turned up many times. The rearrangement uses TRBV4-1 and TRBJ1-4; no clear D. This CDR3 is 15 amino acids long. Trimming took 6 bases from V and 3 from J, leaving 14 bases between them. CDR1 and CDR2 (germline): MGHRA, YSYEKL. CDR3 nucleotides: TGCGCCAGCAGTGAATGGTCCGGGGCTAATGAAAAACTGTTTTTT. This sequence encodes CASSEWSGANEKLFF.